This T cell receptor (beta chain) was retrieved from a study of response to subunit inactivated influenza vaccine. TCRdb re-called the RT-PCR reads with MiXCR, one entry per CDR3 protein. Counted here are fewer than 650,000 distinct CDR3 sequences, around 13% occurring once; the ten biggest clones make up about 12%. The CDR3 is 17 amino acids. V lost 2 bases to trimming and J lost 2 bases; unmatched junction nucleotides: 10. The clonotype originates from a man aged 45-65 years who received an inactivated influenza vaccine. This sequence joins TRBV12-3 or TRBV12-4 and TRBJ2-7; 9 bases are a match to TRBD1. Sequencing was performed on PBMCs from blood, taken 40 to 50 days after vaccination. CDR3 sequence (DNA): TGTGCCAGCAGTTTATACGGACAGGGGTCCACAACCTACGAGCAGTACTTC. As protein: CASSLYGQGSTTYEQYF.